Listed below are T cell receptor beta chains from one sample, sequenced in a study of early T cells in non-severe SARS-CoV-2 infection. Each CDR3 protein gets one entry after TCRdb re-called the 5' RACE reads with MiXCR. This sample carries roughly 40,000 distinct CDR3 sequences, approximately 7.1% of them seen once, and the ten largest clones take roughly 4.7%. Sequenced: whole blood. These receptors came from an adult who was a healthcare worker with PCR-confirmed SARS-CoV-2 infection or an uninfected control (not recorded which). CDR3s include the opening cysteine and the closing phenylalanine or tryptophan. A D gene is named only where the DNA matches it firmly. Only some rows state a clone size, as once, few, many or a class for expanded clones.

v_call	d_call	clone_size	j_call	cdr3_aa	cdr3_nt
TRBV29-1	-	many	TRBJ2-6	CSVEVRAGANVLTF	TGCAGCGTTGAAGTCAGGGCTGGGGCCAACGTCCTGACTTTC
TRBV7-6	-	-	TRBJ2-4	CASSQGTVKNIQYF	TGTGCCAGCAGCCAAGGAACCGTCAAAAACATTCAGTACTTC
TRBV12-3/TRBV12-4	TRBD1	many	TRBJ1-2	CATSDRGYGYTF	TGTGCCACCTCTGACAGGGGCTATGGCTACACCTTC
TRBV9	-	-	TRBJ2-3	CASSVGAGTDTQYF	TGTGCCAGCAGCGTAGGCGCAGGAACAGATACGCAGTATTTT
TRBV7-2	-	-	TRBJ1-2	CASSYTYGYTF	TGTGCCAGCAGCTATACCTATGGCTACACCTTC
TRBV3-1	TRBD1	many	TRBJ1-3	CASSRRQGGGNTIYF	TGTGCCAGCAGCCGAAGACAGGGAGGCGGAAACACCATATATTTT
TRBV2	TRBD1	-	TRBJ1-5	CASSSGTDSNQPQHF	TGTGCCAGCAGTTCCGGGACAGATAGCAATCAGCCCCAGCATTTT
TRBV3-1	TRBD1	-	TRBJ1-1	CASSQDLLGQGGTEAFF	TGTGCCAGCAGCCAAGATCTTTTAGGGCAGGGGGGCACTGAAGCTTTCTTT
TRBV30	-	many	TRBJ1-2	CAWTLGNDGYTF	TGTGCCTGGACCCTCGGGAACGATGGCTACACCTTC
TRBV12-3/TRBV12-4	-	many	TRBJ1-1	CASSLGPRNTEAFF	TGTGCCAGCAGTTTAGGGCCGAGGAACACTGAAGCTTTCTTT
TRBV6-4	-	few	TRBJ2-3	CASSEGLLLTDTQYF	TGTGCCAGCAGTGAGGGACTCCTCCTCACAGATACGCAGTATTTT
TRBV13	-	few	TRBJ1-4	CASSPGRIEKLFF	TGTGCCAGCAGCCCCGGACGTATCGAAAAACTGTTTTTT
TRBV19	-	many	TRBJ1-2	CASSTDILIFGYTF	TGTGCCAGTAGTACGGACATTCTGATATTCGGCTACACCTTC
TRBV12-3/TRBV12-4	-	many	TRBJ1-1	CASRPWGQENTEAFF	TGTGCCAGCAGGCCCTGGGGACAAGAGAACACTGAAGCTTTCTTT
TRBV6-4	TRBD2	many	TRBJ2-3	CASSVASGGSDTQYF	TGTGCCAGCAGTGTGGCTAGCGGGGGCTCAGATACGCAGTATTTT
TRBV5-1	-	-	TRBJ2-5	CASSFGGGDETQYF	TGCGCCAGCAGCTTTGGCGGGGGCGATGAGACCCAGTACTTC
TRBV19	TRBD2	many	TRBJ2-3	CAASGVRADTQYF	TGTGCCGCGAGCGGGGTTCGGGCAGATACGCAGTATTTT
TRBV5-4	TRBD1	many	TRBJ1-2	CASSLAQGARYGYTF	TGTGCCAGCAGCTTGGCCCAGGGGGCGCGTTATGGCTACACCTTC
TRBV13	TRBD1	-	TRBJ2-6	CASRRAGGSGANVLTF	TGTGCCAGCAGGCGGGCAGGGGGCTCTGGGGCCAACGTCCTGACTTTC
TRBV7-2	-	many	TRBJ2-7	CASSHRAANYEQYF	TGTGCCAGCAGCCACCGGGCCGCAAACTACGAGCAGTACTTC
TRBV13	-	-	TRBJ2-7	CASSFKNNYEQYF	TGTGCCAGCAGCTTTAAAAACAACTACGAGCAGTACTTC
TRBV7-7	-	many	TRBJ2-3	CASSPWGSTDTQYF	TGTGCCAGCAGCCCCTGGGGCAGCACAGATACGCAGTATTTT
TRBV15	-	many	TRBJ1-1	CATSRDPPNEAFF	TGTGCCACCAGCAGAGACCCCCCCAATGAAGCTTTCTTT
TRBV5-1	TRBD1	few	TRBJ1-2	CASGQGNYGYTF	TGCGCCAGTGGACAGGGGAACTATGGCTACACCTTC
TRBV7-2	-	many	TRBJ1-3	CASSPPVNTIYF	TGTGCCAGCAGCCCCCCGGTAAACACCATATATTTT
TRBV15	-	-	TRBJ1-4	CATSRSTATNEKLFF	TGTGCCACCAGCAGGAGCACCGCAACTAATGAAAAACTGTTTTTT
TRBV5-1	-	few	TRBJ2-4	CASSLGVGQQNIQYF	TGCGCCAGCAGCTTGGGGGTCGGACAGCAAAACATTCAGTACTTC
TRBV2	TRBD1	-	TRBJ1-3	CASSEAGQGGNTIYF	TGTGCCAGCAGTGAAGCCGGACAGGGTGGAAACACCATATATTTT
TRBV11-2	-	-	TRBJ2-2	CASSFGYRLQTTGSDTGELFF	TGTGCCAGCAGCTTCGGGTATCGGCTCCAGACCACAGGGTCGGACACCGGGGAGCTGTTTTTT
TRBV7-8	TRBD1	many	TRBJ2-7	CASSLRDRVGEQYF	TGTGCCAGCAGCTTAAGGGACAGGGTTGGCGAGCAGTACTTC
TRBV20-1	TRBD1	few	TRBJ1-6	CSARRTGGGNSPLHF	TGCAGTGCTAGAAGGACAGGGGGAGGGAATTCACCCCTCCACTTT